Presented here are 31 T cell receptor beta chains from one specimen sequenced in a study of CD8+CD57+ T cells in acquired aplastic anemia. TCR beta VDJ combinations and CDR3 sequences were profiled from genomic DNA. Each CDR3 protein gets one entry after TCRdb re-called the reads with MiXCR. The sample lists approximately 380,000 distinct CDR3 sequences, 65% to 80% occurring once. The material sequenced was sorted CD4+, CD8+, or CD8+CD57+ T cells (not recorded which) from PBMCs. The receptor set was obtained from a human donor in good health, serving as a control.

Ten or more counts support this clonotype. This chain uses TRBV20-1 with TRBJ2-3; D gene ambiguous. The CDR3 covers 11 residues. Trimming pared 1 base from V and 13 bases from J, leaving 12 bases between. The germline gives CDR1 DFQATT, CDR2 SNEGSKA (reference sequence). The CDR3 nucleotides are TGCAGTGCTAGAGGGAGCCAGTTGGAGTATTTT. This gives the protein CSARGSQLEYF.

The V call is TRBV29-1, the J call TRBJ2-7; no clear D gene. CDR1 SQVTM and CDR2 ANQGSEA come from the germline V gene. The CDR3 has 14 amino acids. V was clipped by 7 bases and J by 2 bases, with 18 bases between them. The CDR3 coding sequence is TGCAGCGCCCGAACCCTGACTGGCACCTACGAGCAGTACTTC. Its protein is CSARTLTGTYEQYF.

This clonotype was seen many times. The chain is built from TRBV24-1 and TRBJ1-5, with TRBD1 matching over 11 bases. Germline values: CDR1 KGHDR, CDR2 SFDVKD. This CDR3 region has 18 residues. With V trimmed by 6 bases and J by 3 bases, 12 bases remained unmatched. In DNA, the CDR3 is TGTGCCACCAGTTGGTCGGGACAGGGGGTATGCAACAATCAGCCCCAGCATTTT. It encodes CATSWSGQGVCNNQPQHF.

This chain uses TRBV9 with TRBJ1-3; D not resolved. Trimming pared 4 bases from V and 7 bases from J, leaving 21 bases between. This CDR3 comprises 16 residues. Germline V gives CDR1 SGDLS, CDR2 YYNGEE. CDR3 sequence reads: CASSPGWSETQNTIYF. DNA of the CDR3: TGTGCCAGCAGCCCTGGGTGGTCAGAGACCCAGAACACCATATATTTT.

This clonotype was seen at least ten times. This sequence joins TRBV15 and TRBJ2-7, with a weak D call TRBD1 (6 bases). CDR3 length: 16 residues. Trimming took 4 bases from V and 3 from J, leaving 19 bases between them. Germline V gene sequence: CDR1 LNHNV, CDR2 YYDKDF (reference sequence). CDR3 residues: CATSTRSVVRGYEQYF. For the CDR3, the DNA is TGTGCCACCAGCACTCGGTCAGTGGTCAGGGGCTACGAGCAGTACTTC.

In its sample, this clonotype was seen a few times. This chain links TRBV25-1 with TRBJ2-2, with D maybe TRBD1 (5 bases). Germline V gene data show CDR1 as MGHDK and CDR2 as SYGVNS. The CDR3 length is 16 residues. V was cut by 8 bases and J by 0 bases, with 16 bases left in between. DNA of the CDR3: TGTGCCAGCCTGTCGAGAGGACATTCGAACACCGGGGAGCTGTTTTTT. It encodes CASLSRGHSNTGELFF.

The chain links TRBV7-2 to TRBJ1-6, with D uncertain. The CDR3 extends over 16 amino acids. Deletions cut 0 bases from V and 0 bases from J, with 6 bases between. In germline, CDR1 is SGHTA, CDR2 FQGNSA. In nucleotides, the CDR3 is TGTGCCAGCAGCTTAGCGCTCCGCTCCTATAATTCACCCCTCCACTTT. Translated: CASSLALRSYNSPLHF.

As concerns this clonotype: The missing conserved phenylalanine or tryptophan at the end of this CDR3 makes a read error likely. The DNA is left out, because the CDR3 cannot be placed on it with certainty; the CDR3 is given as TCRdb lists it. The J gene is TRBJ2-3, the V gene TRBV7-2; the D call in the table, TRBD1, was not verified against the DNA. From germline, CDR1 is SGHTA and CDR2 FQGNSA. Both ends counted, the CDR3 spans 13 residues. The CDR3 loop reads CASSSGPGEQHFG.

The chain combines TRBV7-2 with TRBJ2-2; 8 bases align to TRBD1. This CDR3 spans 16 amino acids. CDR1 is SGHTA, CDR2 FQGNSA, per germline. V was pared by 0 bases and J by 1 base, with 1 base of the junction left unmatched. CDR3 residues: CASSLAGQGNTGELFF. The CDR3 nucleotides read TGTGCCAGCAGCTTAGCCGGACAGGGGAACACCGGGGAGCTGTTTTTT.

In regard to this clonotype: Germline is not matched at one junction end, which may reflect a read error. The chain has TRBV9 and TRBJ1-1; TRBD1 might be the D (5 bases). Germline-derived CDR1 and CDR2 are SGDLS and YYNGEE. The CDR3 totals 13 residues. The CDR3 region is CACSSAGVTEASF. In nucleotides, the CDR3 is TGTGCCTGCAGCTCCGCGGGGGTAACTGAAGCTTCCTTT.

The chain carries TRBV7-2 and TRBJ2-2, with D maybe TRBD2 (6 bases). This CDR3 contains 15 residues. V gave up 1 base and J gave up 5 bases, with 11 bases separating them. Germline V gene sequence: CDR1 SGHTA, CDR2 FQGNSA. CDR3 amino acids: CASSLGGGRTGELFF. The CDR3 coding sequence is TGTGCCAGCAGCTTAGGCGGAGGGAGGACCGGGGAGCTGTTTTTT.

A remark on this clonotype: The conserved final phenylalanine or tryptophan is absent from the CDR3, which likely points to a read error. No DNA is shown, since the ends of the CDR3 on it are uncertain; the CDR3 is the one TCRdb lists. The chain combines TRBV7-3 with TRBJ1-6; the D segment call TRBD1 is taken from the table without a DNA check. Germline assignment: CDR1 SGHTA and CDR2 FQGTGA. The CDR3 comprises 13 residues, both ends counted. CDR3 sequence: CASTYRFISPPQP.

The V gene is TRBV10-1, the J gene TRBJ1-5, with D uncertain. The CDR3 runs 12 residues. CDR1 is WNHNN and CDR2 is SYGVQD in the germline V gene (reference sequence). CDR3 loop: CGAGPGGQPQHF. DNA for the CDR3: TGCGGTGCCGGTCCGGGCGGTCAGCCCCAGCATTTT.

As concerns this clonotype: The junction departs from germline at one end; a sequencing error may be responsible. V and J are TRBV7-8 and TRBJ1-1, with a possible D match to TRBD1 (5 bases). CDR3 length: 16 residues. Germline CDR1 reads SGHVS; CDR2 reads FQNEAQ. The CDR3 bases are TGTGCCAGCAGCATAGAAGGGACGAACGCGGACACTGTAGCTTTCTTT. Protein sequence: CASSIEGTNADTVAFF.

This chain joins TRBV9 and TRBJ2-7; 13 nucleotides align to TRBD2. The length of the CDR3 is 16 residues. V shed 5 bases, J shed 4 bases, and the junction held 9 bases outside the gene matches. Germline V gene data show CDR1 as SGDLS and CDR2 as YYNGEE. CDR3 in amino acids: CASRSILAGGPYEQYF. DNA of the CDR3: TGTGCCAGCAGGTCCATACTAGCGGGGGGGCCTTACGAGCAGTACTTC.

In nucleotides, the CDR3 is TGTGCCAGCAGCTTGGGACTTCGGAGCACAGATACGCAGTATTTT. It translates to CASSLGLRSTDTQYF. The chain couples TRBV5-4 to TRBJ2-3; D remains unclear. This CDR3 is 15 amino acids long. Germline lookup yields CDR1 SGHNT and CDR2 YYREEE (reference sequence). The V gene lost 0 bases and the J gene lost 0 bases, with 8 bases spanning the gap.

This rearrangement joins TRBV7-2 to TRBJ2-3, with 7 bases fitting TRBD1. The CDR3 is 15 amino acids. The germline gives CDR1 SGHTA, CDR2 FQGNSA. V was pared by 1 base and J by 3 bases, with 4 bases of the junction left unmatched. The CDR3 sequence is CASSLGPGGTDTQYF. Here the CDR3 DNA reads TGTGCCAGCAGCTTAGGTCCAGGGGGAACAGATACGCAGTATTTT.

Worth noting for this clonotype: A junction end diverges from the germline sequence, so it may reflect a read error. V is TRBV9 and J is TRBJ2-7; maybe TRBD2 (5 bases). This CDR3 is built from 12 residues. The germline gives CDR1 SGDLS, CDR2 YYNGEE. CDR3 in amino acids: CASSNPGSAQYF. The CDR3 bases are TGTGCCAGCAGTAATCCGGGGTCCGCGCAGTACTTT.

CDR3 sequence reads: CATSREREQVTGELFF. Here the CDR3 DNA reads TGTGCCACCAGCAGGGAGCGGGAGCAGGTCACCGGGGAGCTGTTTTTT. The chain combines TRBV15 with TRBJ2-2; 8 bases agree with TRBD2. V was clipped by 3 bases and J by 4 bases; unmatched bases: 7. This CDR3 spans 16 amino acids. Per the germline V gene, CDR1 is LNHNV and CDR2 is YYDKDF (reference sequence).

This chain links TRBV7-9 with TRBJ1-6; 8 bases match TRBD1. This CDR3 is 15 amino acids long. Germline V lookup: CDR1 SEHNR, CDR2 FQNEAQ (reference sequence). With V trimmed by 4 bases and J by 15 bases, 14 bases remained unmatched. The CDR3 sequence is CASSSSRDRGSNLHF. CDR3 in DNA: TGTGCCAGCAGCTCCTCGCGAGACAGGGGTTCAAACCTCCACTTT.

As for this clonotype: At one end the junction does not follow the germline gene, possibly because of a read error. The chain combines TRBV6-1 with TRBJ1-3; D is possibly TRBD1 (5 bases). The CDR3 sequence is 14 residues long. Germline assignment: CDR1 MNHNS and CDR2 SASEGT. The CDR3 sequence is CASSHGGTGNTKNF. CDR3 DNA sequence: TGTGCCAGCAGTCACGGGGGTACTGGAAACACCAAAAACTTT.

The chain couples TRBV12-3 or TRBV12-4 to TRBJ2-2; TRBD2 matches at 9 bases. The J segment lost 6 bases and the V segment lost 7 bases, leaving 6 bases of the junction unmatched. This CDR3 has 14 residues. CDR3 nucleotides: TGTGCCAGCACCATAGCGGGGGCCCCCGGGGAGCTGTTTTTT. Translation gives CASTIAGAPGELFF.

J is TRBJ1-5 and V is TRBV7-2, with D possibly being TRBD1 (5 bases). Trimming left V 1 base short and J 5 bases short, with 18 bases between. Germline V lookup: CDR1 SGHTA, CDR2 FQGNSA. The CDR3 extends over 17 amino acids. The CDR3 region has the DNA TGTGCCAGCAGCTTAGACGGGGACGGGCCGCGATATCAGCCCCAGCATTTT. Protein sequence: CASSLDGDGPRYQPQHF.

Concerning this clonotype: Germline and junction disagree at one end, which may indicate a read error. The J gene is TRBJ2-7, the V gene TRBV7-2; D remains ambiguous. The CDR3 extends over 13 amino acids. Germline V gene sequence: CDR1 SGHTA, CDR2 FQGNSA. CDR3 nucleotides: TGTGCCAGCAGCCGAACGGAACCCTACGAGAAGCTCTTC. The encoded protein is CASSRTEPYEKLF.

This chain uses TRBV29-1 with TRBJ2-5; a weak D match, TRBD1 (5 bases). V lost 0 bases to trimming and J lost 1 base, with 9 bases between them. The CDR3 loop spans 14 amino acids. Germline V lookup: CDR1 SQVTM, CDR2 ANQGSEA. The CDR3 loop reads CSVEEAGRQETQYF. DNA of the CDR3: TGCAGCGTTGAAGAGGCAGGGCGCCAAGAGACCCAGTACTTC. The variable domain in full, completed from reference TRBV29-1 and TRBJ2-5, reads SAVISQKPSRDICQRGTSLTIQCQVDSQVTMMFWYRQQPGQSLTLIATANQGSEATYESGFVIDKFPISRPNLTFSTLTVSNMSPEDSSIYLCSVEEAGRQETQYFGPGTRLLVL.

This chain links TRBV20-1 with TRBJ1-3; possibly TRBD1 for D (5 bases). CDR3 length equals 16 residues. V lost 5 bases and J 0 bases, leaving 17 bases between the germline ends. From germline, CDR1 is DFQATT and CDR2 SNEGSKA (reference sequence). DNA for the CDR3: TGCAGTGCTGACGATTTTGGCAGGGCCTCTGGAAACACCATATATTTT. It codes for CSADDFGRASGNTIYF.

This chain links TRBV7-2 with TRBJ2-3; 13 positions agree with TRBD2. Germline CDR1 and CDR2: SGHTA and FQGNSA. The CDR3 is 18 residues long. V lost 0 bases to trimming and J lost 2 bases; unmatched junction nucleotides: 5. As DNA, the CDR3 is TGTGCCAGCAGCTTAGCGCTACTAGCGGGGGGGCTCACAGATACGCAGTATTTT. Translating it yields CASSLALLAGGLTDTQYF.

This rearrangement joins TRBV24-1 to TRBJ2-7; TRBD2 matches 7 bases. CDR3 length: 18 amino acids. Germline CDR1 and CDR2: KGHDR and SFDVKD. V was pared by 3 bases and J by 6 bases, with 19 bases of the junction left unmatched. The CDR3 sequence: CATSDGRGFGAPGGEQYF. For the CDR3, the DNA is TGTGCCACCAGTGATGGGAGGGGATTCGGGGCCCCGGGCGGCGAGCAGTACTTC.

CDR3 DNA sequence: TGCGCCAGCGGGTCACCTCTAGCGGGAGGCACCTACGAGCAGTACTTC. This sequence encodes CASGSPLAGGTYEQYF. The chain has TRBV10-2 and TRBJ2-7, with 11 bases aligning to TRBD2. Germline assignment: CDR1 WSHSY and CDR2 SAAADI. Trimming at V came to 8 bases and at J to 2 bases, leaving 11 bases not matched to a gene. CDR3 length: 16 residues.

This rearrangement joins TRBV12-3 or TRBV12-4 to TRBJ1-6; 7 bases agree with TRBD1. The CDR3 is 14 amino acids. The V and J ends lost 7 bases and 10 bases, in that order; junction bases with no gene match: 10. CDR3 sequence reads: CASTLDRVGSPLHF. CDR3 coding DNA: TGTGCCAGCACCTTAGACAGGGTCGGCTCACCCCTCCACTTT.

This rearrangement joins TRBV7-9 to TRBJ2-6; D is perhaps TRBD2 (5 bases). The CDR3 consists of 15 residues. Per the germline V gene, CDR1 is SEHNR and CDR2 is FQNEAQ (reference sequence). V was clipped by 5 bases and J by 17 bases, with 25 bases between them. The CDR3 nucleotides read TGTGCCAGCAGCACTCGGCCTACTTGGGAGCACTTCTTGACTTTC. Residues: CASSTRPTWEHFLTF.